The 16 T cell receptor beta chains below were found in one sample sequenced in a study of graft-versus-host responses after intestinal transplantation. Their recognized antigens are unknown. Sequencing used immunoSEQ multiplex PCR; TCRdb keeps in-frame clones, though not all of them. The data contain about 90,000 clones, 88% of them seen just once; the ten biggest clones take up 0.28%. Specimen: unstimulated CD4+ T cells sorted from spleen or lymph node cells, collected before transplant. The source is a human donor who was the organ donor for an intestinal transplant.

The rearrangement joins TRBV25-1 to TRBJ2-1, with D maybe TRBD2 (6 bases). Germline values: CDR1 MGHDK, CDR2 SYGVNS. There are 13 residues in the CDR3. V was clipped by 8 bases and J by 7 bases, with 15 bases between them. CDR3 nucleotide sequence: TGTGCCAGCGGCGGAGCAGGGAGGAATGAGCAGTTCTTC. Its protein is CASGGAGRNEQFF.

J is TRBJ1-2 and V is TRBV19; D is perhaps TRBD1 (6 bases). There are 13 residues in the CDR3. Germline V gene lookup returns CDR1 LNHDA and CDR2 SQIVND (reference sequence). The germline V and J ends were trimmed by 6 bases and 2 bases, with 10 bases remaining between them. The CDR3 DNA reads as TGTGCCAGTAGCTTAAGGGGGAACTATGGCTACACCTTC. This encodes CASSLRGNYGYTF.

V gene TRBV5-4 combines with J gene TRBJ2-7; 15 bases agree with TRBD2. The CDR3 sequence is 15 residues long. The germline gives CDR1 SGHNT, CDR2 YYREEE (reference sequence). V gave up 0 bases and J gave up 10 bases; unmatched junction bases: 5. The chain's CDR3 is CASSLAGTSGRSQYF. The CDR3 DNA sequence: TGTGCCAGCAGCTTGGCCGGGACTAGCGGGAGGTCTCAGTACTTC.

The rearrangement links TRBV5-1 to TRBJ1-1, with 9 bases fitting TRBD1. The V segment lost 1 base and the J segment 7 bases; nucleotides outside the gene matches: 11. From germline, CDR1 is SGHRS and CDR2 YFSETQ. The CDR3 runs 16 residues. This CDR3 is CASSLSDRGNLGEAFF. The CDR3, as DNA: TGCGCCAGCAGCTTGTCAGACAGGGGGAACCTGGGTGAAGCTTTCTTT. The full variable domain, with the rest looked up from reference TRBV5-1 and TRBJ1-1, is KAGVTQTPRYLIKTRGQQVTLSCSPISGHRSVSWYQQTPGQGLQFLFEYFSETQRNKGNFPGRFSGRQFSNSRSEMNVSTLELGDSALYLCASSLSDRGNLGEAFFGQGTRLTVV.

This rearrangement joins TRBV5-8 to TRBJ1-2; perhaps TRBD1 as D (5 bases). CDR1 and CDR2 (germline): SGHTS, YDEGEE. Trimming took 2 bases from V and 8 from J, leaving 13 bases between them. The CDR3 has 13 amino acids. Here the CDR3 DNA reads TGTGCCAGCAGCTTACGGACAAAAGGAGGCTACACCTTC. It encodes CASSLRTKGGYTF.

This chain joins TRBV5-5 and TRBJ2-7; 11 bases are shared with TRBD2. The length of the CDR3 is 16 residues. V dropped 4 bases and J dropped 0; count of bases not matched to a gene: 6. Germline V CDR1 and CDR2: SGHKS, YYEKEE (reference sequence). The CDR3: CASSPPGTSGSYEQYF. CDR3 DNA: TGTGCCAGCAGCCCCCCCGGGACTAGCGGCTCCTACGAGCAGTACTTC.

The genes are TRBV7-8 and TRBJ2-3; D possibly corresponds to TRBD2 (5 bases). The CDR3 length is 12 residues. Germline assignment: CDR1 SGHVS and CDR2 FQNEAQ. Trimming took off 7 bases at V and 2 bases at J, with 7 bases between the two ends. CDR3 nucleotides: TGTGCCAGCAATCGGGACACAGATACGCAGTATTTT. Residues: CASNRDTDTQYF.

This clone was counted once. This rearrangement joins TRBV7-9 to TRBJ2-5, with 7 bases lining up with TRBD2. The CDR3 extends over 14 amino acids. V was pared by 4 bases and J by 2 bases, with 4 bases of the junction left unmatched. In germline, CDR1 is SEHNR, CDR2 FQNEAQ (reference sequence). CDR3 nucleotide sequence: TGTGCCAGCAGCTCCCAGGGAGGGCAAGAGACCCAGTACTTC. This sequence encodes CASSSQGGQETQYF.

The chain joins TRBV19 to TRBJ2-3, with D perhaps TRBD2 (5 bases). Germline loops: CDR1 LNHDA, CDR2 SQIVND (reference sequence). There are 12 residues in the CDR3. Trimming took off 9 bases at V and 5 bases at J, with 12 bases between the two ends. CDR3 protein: CASHNRGDTQYF. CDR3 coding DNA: TGTGCCAGCCACAACCGGGGAGATACGCAGTATTTT.

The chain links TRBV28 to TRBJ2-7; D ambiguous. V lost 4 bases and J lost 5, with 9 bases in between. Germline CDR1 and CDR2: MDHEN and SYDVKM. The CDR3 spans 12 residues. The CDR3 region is CASSSPPDEQYF. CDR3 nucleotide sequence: TGTGCCAGCAGTTCCCCGCCGGACGAGCAGTACTTC. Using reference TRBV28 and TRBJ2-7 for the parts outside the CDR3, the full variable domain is DVKVTQSSRYLVKRTGEKVFLECVQDMDHENMFWYRQDPGLGLRLIYFSYDVKMKEKGDIPEGYSVSREKKERFSLILESASTNQTSMYLCASSSPPDEQYFGPGTRLTVT.

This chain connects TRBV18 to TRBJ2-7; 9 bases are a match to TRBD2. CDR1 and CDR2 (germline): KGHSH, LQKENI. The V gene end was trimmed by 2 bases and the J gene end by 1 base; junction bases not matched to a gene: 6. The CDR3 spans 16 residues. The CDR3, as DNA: TGTGCCAGCTCACCAGTGGAGGCGGGAGGGTCCTACGAGCAGTACTTC. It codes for CASSPVEAGGSYEQYF.

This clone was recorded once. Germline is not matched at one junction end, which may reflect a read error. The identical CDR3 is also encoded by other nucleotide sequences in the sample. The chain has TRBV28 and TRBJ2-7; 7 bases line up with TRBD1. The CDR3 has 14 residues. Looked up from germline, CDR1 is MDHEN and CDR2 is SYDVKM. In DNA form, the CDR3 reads TGTGCCAGCAGTCCGCCGGACAGGTACTACGAGCAGTACTTT. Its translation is CASSPPDRYYEQYF.

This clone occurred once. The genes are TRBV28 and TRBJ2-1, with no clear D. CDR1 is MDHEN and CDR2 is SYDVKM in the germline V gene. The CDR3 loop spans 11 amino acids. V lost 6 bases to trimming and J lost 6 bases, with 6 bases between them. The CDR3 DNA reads TGTGCCAGCAGGGCCGCCAATGAGCAGTTCTTC. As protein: CASRAANEQFF.

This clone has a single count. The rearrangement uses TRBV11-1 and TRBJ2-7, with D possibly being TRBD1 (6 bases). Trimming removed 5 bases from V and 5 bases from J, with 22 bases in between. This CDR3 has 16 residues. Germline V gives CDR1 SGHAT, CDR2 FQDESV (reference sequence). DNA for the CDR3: TGTGCCAGCAGCCCACAGATGGGGGCGCGGCTGGACGAGCAGTACTTC. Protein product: CASSPQMGARLDEQYF.

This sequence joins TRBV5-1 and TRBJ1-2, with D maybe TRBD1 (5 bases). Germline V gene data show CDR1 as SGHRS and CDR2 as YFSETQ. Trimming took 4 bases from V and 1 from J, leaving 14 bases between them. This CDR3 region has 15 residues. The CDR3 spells CASSPPTAGNYGYTF. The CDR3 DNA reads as TGCGCCAGCAGCCCTCCGACAGCCGGTAACTATGGCTACACCTTC.

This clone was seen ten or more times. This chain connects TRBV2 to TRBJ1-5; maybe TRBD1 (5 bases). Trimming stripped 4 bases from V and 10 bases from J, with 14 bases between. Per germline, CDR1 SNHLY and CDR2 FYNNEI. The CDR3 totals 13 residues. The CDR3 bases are TGTGCCAGCAGTGTAGTGGGGGGACGTCCCCAGCATTTT. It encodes CASSVVGGRPQHF. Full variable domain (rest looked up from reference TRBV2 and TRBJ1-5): EPEVTQTPSHQVTQMGQEVILRCVPISNHLYFYWYRQILGQKVEFLVSFYNNEISEKSEIFDDQFSVERPDGSNFTLKIRSTKLEDSAMYFCASSVVGGRPQHFGDGTRLSIL.